Listed below are T cell receptor beta chains from one sample, sequenced in a study of T cell responses to AZD1222 COVID-19 vaccine. Clones were read by immunoSEQ multiplex PCR, and TCRdb kept only the in-frame ones, dropping some. The table has some 200,000 clones, less than 95% seen once; the top ten hold over 1.5%. This specimen consisted of peripheral blood, obtained 28 days after the second dose of the MenACWY control vaccine. The receptors come from an adult who received the MenACWY meningococcal vaccine as a control. Each CDR3 is given with its conserved first and last residue. The D gene is left open where the match is weak. Only part of the rows carry a size: once, few, many, or a class if the clone is expanded.

TRBJ1-1 NA NA TRBV29-1 CSVIRQLNTEAFF TGCAGCGTTATTAGACAGTTGAACACTGAAGCTTTCTTT
TRBJ1-2 NA NA TRBV20-1 CSASTNYGYTF TGCAGTGCTAGTACCAACTATGGCTACACCTTC
TRBJ2-7 NA NA TRBV5-1 CASSLVGSSYEQYF TGCGCCAGCAGCTTGGTCGGCAGCTCCTACGAGCAGTACTTC
TRBJ2-7 NA TRBD2 TRBV11-2 CASSLGAGLSPDEQYF TGTGCCAGCAGCTTAGGCGCGGGACTATCTCCCGACGAGCAGTACTTC
TRBJ1-5 once TRBD1 TRBV6-6 CASSRDRGEGQPQHF TGTGCCAGCAGTAGGGACAGGGGGGAGGGTCAGCCCCAGCATTTT
TRBJ2-1 NA NA TRBV2 CASSEWQNEQFF TGTGCCAGCAGTGAGTGGCAGAATGAGCAGTTCTTC
TRBJ2-1 NA NA TRBV19 CASSPTSFEQFF TGTGCCAGTAGCCCGACTAGTTTTGAGCAGTTCTTC
TRBJ1-6 NA NA TRBV7-2 CASSLGQKSGSYNSPLHF TGTGCCAGCAGCTTAGGACAGAAATCGGGCTCCTATAATTCACCCCTCCACTTT
TRBJ2-2 NA TRBD2 TRBV19 CAISGGRGTGELFF TGTGCCATCTCGGGGGGGCGAGGCACCGGGGAGCTGTTTTTT
TRBJ2-5 NA TRBD2 TRBV5-1 CASRLGGASQETQYF TGCGCCAGCCGACTCGGGGGGGCAAGCCAAGAGACCCAGTACTTC